These T cell receptor beta chains were read from a single sample in a study of Tregs in tolerant kidney transplant recipients. Method: immunoSEQ multiplex PCR; TCRdb's copy keeps in-frame clones and lacks some. The sample contains fewer than 80,000 clones, 98% of which appear only once. Here the sequenced sample was Tregs from blood, taken before the transplant. The receptors here all came from a human donor who received a combined kidney and bone marrow transplant. Both conserved end residues are part of each CDR3. A D gene is named only where the DNA matches it firmly. Where a row states a size, it is once, few, many or the class of an expanded clone; other rows omit it.

.,TRBV10-3,TRBJ1-3,.,TGTGCCATCAGGACAGGAGACACCATATATTTT,CAIRTGDTIYF
.,TRBV27,TRBJ2-3,.,TGTGCCAGCAGTTTAAGCCGACTCCCAGATACGCAGTATTTT,CASSLSRLPDTQYF
.,TRBV19,TRBJ2-4,.,TGTGCCAGTAGTATCCTCAGGGTCAAAAACATTCAGTACTTC,CASSILRVKNIQYF
.,TRBV19,TRBJ1-2,.,TGTGCCACTCAAGTACTTGGTGGTGGCTACACCTTC,CATQVLGGGYTF
.,TRBV2,TRBJ1-2,.,TGTGCCAGCAGTGAAGGGGGGGACTATGGCTACACCTTC,CASSEGGDYGYTF
.,TRBV5-1,TRBJ2-2,TRBD1,TGCGCCAGCAGCGCCGGACAGGGGTTGGCCGGGGAGCTGTTTTTT,CASSAGQGLAGELFF
.,TRBV12-5,TRBJ1-1,.,TGTGCTAGTGGTTTCGGAGCTTCGAACACTGAAGCTTTCTTT,CASGFGASNTEAFF
.,TRBV4-2,TRBJ1-2,.,TGTGCCAGCAGCCAAGATCGTGCGGATGGCTACACCTTC,CASSQDRADGYTF
.,TRBV11-3,TRBJ2-3,TRBD2,TGTGCCAGCAGCTTCCGACTAGCGGTGAGCACAGATACGCAGTATTTT,CASSFRLAVSTDTQYF
.,TRBV6-5,TRBJ2-5,TRBD2,TGTGCCAGCAGTTACCTTACGCGGGGGGAGACCCAGTACTTC,CASSYLTRGETQYF
.,TRBV4-3,TRBJ2-1,.,TGCGCCAGCAGCAGGGGGGGGAGCTCCTACAATGAGCAGTTCTTC,CASSRGGSSYNEQFF
.,TRBV28,TRBJ1-2,TRBD1,TGTGCCAGCAGTCGGCGGGACAGGGTGGGCTATGGCTACACCTTC,CASSRRDRVGYGYTF
.,TRBV11-3,TRBJ1-1,TRBD1,TGTGCCAGCATCGACAGGGGAAAGTACACTGAAGCTTTCTTT,CASIDRGKYTEAFF
.,TRBV14,TRBJ2-2,TRBD2,TGTGCCAGCAGCCAACTAGCGGGAGTTAACACCGGGGAGCTGTTTTTT,CASSQLAGVNTGELFF
.,TRBV15,TRBJ1-2,.,TGTGCCACCAGCAGAGCCGGGCGGGGGAGTGATGGCTACACCTTC,CATSRAGRGSDGYTF
.,TRBV18,TRBJ2-3,.,TGTGCCAGCTCACCATCTTCCGTTTACACAGATACGCAGTATTTT,CASSPSSVYTDTQYF
.,TRBV5-4,TRBJ1-1,.,TGTGCCAGCAGCCTCGGGACACCGGGTACTGAAGCTTTCTTT,CASSLGTPGTEAFF
.,TRBV7-9,TRBJ1-1,.,TGTGCCAGCAGCTTAGCGGGGGGTTCGGCTGAAGCTTTCTTT,CASSLAGGSAEAFF
.,TRBV29-1,TRBJ1-1,TRBD1,TGCAGCGTTGATCGTGAGACAGGGGGCACTGAAGCTTTCTTT,CSVDRETGGTEAFF
.,TRBV19,TRBJ2-3,TRBD1,TGTGCCAGTAGTCGGCGGGGACAGGCACCGACTAGCACAGATACGCAGTATTTT,CASSRRGQAPTSTDTQYF
.,TRBV7-2,TRBJ2-2,.,TGTGCCAGCACGCGGGGGAACACCGGGGAGCTGTTTTTT,CASTRGNTGELFF
once,TRBV4-2,TRBJ2-3,TRBD2,TGTGCCAGCAGCCAAGATGGGCGGGGGGCCGGTAGGTTCTGGGCAGATACGCAGTATTTT,CASSQDGRGAGRFWADTQYF
.,TRBV5-4,TRBJ2-3,TRBD2,TGTGCCAGCAGCTTGGCCGGAGCTAGCGGGGGGGGCCGGGGCACAGATACGCAGTATTTT,CASSLAGASGGGRGTDTQYF
.,TRBV11-2,TRBJ2-1,.,TGTGCCAGCAGAACCAGTGGAGGGGCGGGCTGGGGAGAGCAGTTCTTC,CASRTSGGAGWGEQFF
.,TRBV7-2,TRBJ1-6,.,TGTGCCAGCAGCTTAGCGGCCAGAACAGAGTCACCCCTCCACTTT,CASSLAARTESPLHF
.,TRBV7-2,TRBJ1-1,TRBD1,TGTGCCAGCAGCTGGGACAGGGAAGACCTCGAAAGAGCTTTCTTT,CASSWDREDLERAFF
.,TRBV28,TRBJ2-7,TRBD1,TGTGCCAGCAGTGCGACAGGGTTTGTTGGCGAGCAGTACTTC,CASSATGFVGEQYF
.,TRBV6-1,TRBJ2-7,.,TGTGCCAGCAGTGAAGGGATCTCTAGCAGTTACGAGCAGTACTTC,CASSEGISSSYEQYF
.,TRBV11-3,TRBJ1-1,.,TGTGCCAGCAGCCAACAGGGCAGGAGCACTGAAGCTTTCTTT,CASSQQGRSTEAFF
.,TRBV6-6,TRBJ2-7,TRBD1,TGTGCCAGCAGTTACAGGACAGGGGGGTCCTACGAGCAGTACTTC,CASSYRTGGSYEQYF